This T cell receptor (beta chain) emerged from a study of coeliac disease. Only in-frame clones appear in the TCRdb table, and some are missing; sequencing was by immunoSEQ multiplex PCR. The sample lists thousands of clones; approximately 65% were seen once. The study's findings and limits: Active celiac intraepithelial and lamina propria samples had lower TRB and TRG clonality than control samples. TRB repertoires were largely private, with most amino acid sequences found in only one sample. Of coeliac lamina propria samples, about 55% of the 18 held published gliadin-specific TRB sequences, versus 1 of 6 controls.

The CDR3 is 16 amino acids. CDR1 and CDR2 (germline): MNHNS, SASEGT. Losses at the gene ends were 4 bases for V and 7 bases for J; bases not matched to a gene: 12. This clone was seen more than once but under ten times. The antigen remains unidentified. This receptor was taken from a man in his sixties with celiac disease on a gluten-free diet. The chain recombines TRBV6-1 with TRBJ2-1; TRBD1 matches 8 bases. Sample: lymphocytes from the gut lamina propria. The CDR3 is CASSGRTGSPSNEQFF. CDR3 coding DNA: TGTGCCAGCAGTGGAAGGACAGGGTCCCCTTCAAATGAGCAGTTCTTC.